Given below is one T cell receptor beta chain in context. These data belong to a study of shared clonotypes between healthy human individuals. TCRdb's table, derived via immunoSEQ multiplex PCR, lists solely in-frame clones and lacks some. The repertoire holds approximately 980,000 clones, less than 85% seen once, with about 1.5% in the top ten. The V gene end was trimmed by 4 bases and the J gene end by 3 bases; junction bases not matched to a gene: 8. The germline V gene encodes CDR1 MNHNS and CDR2 SASEGT. The CDR3 contains 15 residues. This TCR came from a man between 18 and 35 years old in good health. The rearrangement uses TRBV6-1 and TRBJ2-7; TRBD1 agrees at 8 bases. The sample consisted of memory CD4+ T cells sorted from blood. As for subset: CD45RA-negative fraction. The CDR3 region is CASSVQTGVGYEQYF. Written as DNA, the CDR3 is TGTGCCAGCAGTGTTCAGACAGGGGTCGGCTACGAGCAGTACTTC.